Below, 29 T cell receptor beta chains from the same sample are listed, as sequenced in a study of multiple sclerosis patients with progressive multifocal leukoencephalopathy. Sequencing used immunoSEQ multiplex PCR; TCRdb keeps in-frame clones, though not all of them. The data show more than 20,000 clones, approximately 90% seen once. Time point reported: about 13 months of natalizumab therapy. Sequencing used PBMCs, obtained from a patient treated with natalizumab. These receptors all stem from a man aged 30 to 39 with multiple sclerosis.

The genes are TRBV2 and TRBJ2-7, with TRBD2 matching over 11 bases. The CDR3 covers 13 residues. V gave up 5 bases and J gave up 4 bases; unmatched junction bases: 1. Germline V CDR1 and CDR2: SNHLY, FYNNEI. The CDR3 reads CASSTSGSYEQYF. DNA for the CDR3: TGTGCCAGCAGTACTAGCGGGAGTTACGAGCAGTACTTC.

The J gene is TRBJ1-4, the V gene TRBV10-2; 7 nucleotides line up with TRBD1. Trimming removed 6 bases from V and 3 bases from J; junction bases left unmatched: 4. There are 14 residues in the CDR3. Looked up from germline, CDR1 is WSHSY and CDR2 is SAAADI. CDR3 nucleotides: TGCGCCAGCAGGAGACAGGGAGCTAATGAAAAACTGTTTTTT. Translation: CASRRQGANEKLFF.

This clone was picked up one time. The gene calls are TRBV10-3 and TRBJ2-3; D is unresolved. V shed 5 bases and J shed 6 bases, with 6 bases lying between them. This CDR3 comprises 11 residues. Germline loops: CDR1 ENHRY, CDR2 SYGVKD. The CDR3: CAISSLDTQYF. The CDR3 coding sequence is TGTGCCATCAGTTCACTGGATACGCAGTATTTT.

This clone was counted a few times. The chain recombines TRBV19 with TRBJ2-1; TRBD2 matches 7 bases. Germline values: CDR1 LNHDA, CDR2 SQIVND (reference sequence). With 11 bases clipped from V and 8 bases from J, the junction kept 12 bases outside the gene matches. CDR3 length equals 13 residues. In DNA, the CDR3 is TGTGCCGTACGGGACTACCTTTTTGATGAGCAGTTCTTC. This gives the protein CAVRDYLFDEQFF.

The rearrangement joins TRBV19 to TRBJ1-2; D is unresolved. The CDR3 consists of 14 residues. The germline V gene has CDR1 LNHDA and CDR2 SQIVND (reference sequence). V shed 0 bases and J shed 4 bases, with 9 bases lying between them. CDR3 sequence (DNA): TGTGCCAGTAGTATAGATCGGGGTTTCTATGGCTACACCTTC. As protein: CASSIDRGFYGYTF. Together with reference TRBV19 and TRBJ1-2, the CDR3 gives the full variable domain: DGGITQSPKYLFRKEGQNVTLSCEQNLNHDAMYWYRQDPGQGLRLIYYSQIVNDFQKGDIAEGYSVSREKKESFPLTVTSAQKNPTAFYLCASSIDRGFYGYTFGSGTRLTVV.

The gene calls are TRBV6-5 and TRBJ2-5; no clear D gene. This CDR3 comprises 13 residues. Germline assignment: CDR1 MNHEY and CDR2 SVGAGI. V gave up 5 bases and J gave up 2 bases, with 9 bases separating them. The DNA of the CDR3 is TGTGCCAGCAGTGAACACCAGCAAGAGACCCAGTACTTC. This codes for CASSEHQQETQYF.

V gene TRBV15 combines with J gene TRBJ2-1; perhaps TRBD2 as D (6 bases). The CDR3 runs 13 residues. Germline-derived CDR1 and CDR2 are LNHNV and YYDKDF (reference sequence). V was pared by 4 bases and J by 7 bases, with 11 bases between. The CDR3 DNA is TGTGCCACCAGCAAGGGACTTGAGAATGAGCAGTTCTTC. This sequence encodes CATSKGLENEQFF.

The V gene is TRBV10-3, the J gene TRBJ2-1; D call uncertain. The length of the CDR3 is 15 residues. The germline CDR1 and CDR2 sequences are ENHRY and SYGVKD. V was trimmed by 0 bases and J by 3 bases, leaving 9 bases between them. CDR3 loop: CAISESPGGYNEQFF. The CDR3 coding sequence is TGTGCCATCAGTGAGTCTCCGGGCGGCTACAATGAGCAGTTCTTC.

V usage is TRBV11-2 and J usage is TRBJ1-2; no clear D. Germline assignment: CDR1 SGHAT and CDR2 FQNNGV. V lost 3 bases to trimming and J lost 4 bases, with 9 bases between them. This CDR3 has 13 amino acids. CDR3 protein: CASSLEDIYGYTF. The CDR3, as DNA: TGTGCCAGCAGCTTGGAGGATATCTATGGCTACACCTTC.

The CDR3 bases are TGTGCCAGCAGCTTAGCGATAGACCCATTGGGGATGGATACGCAGTATTTT. As protein: CASSLAIDPLGMDTQYF. The chain employs TRBV7-9 and TRBJ2-3, with D uncertain. The CDR3 is 17 residues long. The V and J ends lost 0 bases and 6 bases respectively, with 19 bases between them. Per germline, CDR1 SEHNR and CDR2 FQNEAQ (reference sequence).

This clone has only a few counts. The chain joins TRBV19 to TRBJ1-3, with D maybe TRBD1 (5 bases). In germline, CDR1 is LNHDA, CDR2 SQIVND (reference sequence). The V end lost 2 bases, the J end lost 2 bases, and 13 bases lay between the germline ends. The length of the CDR3 is 16 residues. The CDR3 is CASSINPRGAGNTIYF. The DNA for the CDR3 is TGTGCCAGTAGTATAAACCCCCGGGGGGCTGGAAACACCATATATTTT. Using reference TRBV19 and TRBJ1-3 for the parts outside the CDR3, the full variable domain is DGGITQSPKYLFRKEGQNVTLSCEQNLNHDAMYWYRQDPGQGLRLIYYSQIVNDFQKGDIAEGYSVSREKKESFPLTVTSAQKNPTAFYLCASSINPRGAGNTIYFGEGSWLTVV.

The sample holds one count of this clone. V is TRBV21-1 and J is TRBJ1-1; the DNA was not used to check the table's D call, TRBD1. TRBV21-1 corresponds to a pseudogene. The CDR3 is 18 amino acids. In DNA form, the CDR3 reads TGTGCCAGCGGAACAACCAATACAGACAGGGCTGATTACACTGAAGCTTTCTTT. Encoded protein: CASGTTNTDRADYTEAFF.

The rearrangement uses TRBV19 and TRBJ1-5, with a possible D match to TRBD1 (5 bases). Trimming removed 3 bases at V and 3 bases at J, with 12 bases between. Germline values: CDR1 LNHDA, CDR2 SQIVND (reference sequence). The CDR3 consists of 15 residues. CDR3 sequence reads: CASSILGGVNQPQHF. The CDR3 DNA reads as TGTGCCAGTAGTATTCTCGGGGGAGTCAATCAGCCCCAGCATTTT.

The rearrangement uses TRBV18 and TRBJ1-2; the D gene is possibly TRBD1 (6 bases). Trimming took 6 bases from V and 6 from J, leaving 14 bases between them. CDR1 is KGHSH and CDR2 is LQKENI in the germline V gene. The CDR3 length is 13 residues. The CDR3 DNA reads TGTGCCAGCTCCGAGACAGGAGCTGATGGCTACACCTTC. Amino acids: CASSETGADGYTF. Full variable domain (remainder filled in from reference TRBV18 and TRBJ1-2): NAGVMQNPRHLVRRRGQEARLRCSPMKGHSHVYWYRQLPEEGLKFMVYLQKENIIDESGMPKERFSAEFPKEGPSILRIQQVVRGDSAAYFCASSETGADGYTFGSGTRLTVV.

The chain is built from TRBV19 and TRBJ2-3, with D unclear. Germline V gives CDR1 LNHDA, CDR2 SQIVND (reference sequence). V was cut by 4 bases and J by 9 bases, with 17 bases left in between. The CDR3 consists of 14 residues. The CDR3 is CASSKGPPVWTQYF. DNA for the CDR3: TGTGCCAGTAGTAAAGGACCTCCCGTTTGGACGCAGTATTTT.

The rearrangement joins TRBV27 to TRBJ1-5; no reliable D call. V dropped 2 bases and J dropped 6 bases, with 8 bases sitting between them. CDR1 and CDR2 from the germline V gene are MNHEY and SMNVEV (reference sequence). The CDR3 spans 13 residues. The CDR3 nucleotides read TGTGCCAGCAGTTTAGGAGGTCGTCAGCCCCAGCATTTT. Translated: CASSLGGRQPQHF.

The chain has TRBV7-2 and TRBJ2-7; a weak D match, TRBD1 (6 bases). V lost 1 base, J lost 2 bases, and 12 bases lay in between. In germline, CDR1 is SGHTA, CDR2 FQGNSA. The CDR3 consists of 15 residues. The CDR3 bases are TGTGCCAGCAGCTTAGGCAGGGGTTTCGCCTACGAGCAGTACTTC. The encoded protein is CASSLGRGFAYEQYF.

This clone has just one count. The chain employs TRBV7-2 and TRBJ2-1, with 8 bases fitting TRBD1. Trimming cost V 3 bases and J 8 bases; bases outside gene matches: 9. Germline V gene sequence: CDR1 SGHTA, CDR2 FQGNSA. The CDR3 covers 15 residues. For the CDR3, the DNA is TGTGCCAGCAGCTTTCGGGACAGGAGTATCGATGAGCAGTTCTTC. As protein: CASSFRDRSIDEQFF. The entire variable domain, with the rest obtained from reference TRBV7-2 and TRBJ2-1, is as follows: GAGVSQSPSNKVTEKGKDVELRCDPISGHTALYWYRQSLGQGLEFLIYFQGNSAPDKSGLPSDRFSAERTGGSVSTLTIQRTQQEDSAVYLCASSFRDRSIDEQFFGPGTRLTVL.

V and J are TRBV21-1 and TRBJ1-5; the DNA was not used to check the table's D call, TRBD1. TRBV21-1 is classified as a pseudogene. CDR3 length equals 20 residues. The CDR3 DNA is TGTGCCAGCAGCAAAGACCAGGGCAGGGGGGAAGTCTATAGCAATCAGCCCCAGCATTTT. Protein product: CASSKDQGRGEVYSNQPQHF.

The chain has TRBV5-4 and TRBJ2-7; D gene uncertain. The CDR3 runs 13 residues. V lost 3 bases and J lost 4, with 11 bases in between. The germline V gene encodes CDR1 SGHNT and CDR2 YYREEE (reference sequence). CDR3 amino acids: CASSSGPLYEQYF. The DNA for the CDR3 is TGTGCCAGCAGCTCCGGGCCTTTATACGAGCAGTACTTC.

V and J are TRBV13 and TRBJ2-7; D not certain. In germline, CDR1 is PRHDT, CDR2 FYEKMQ (reference sequence). Trimming left V 3 bases short and J 2 bases short, with 8 bases between. The length of the CDR3 is 13 residues. The chain's CDR3 is CASSFPGAYEQYF. DNA for the CDR3: TGTGCCAGCAGCTTCCCTGGCGCCTACGAGCAGTACTTC.

The V gene is TRBV25-1, the J gene TRBJ1-1; possibly TRBD1 for D (6 bases). The CDR3 covers 14 residues. Germline V gene data show CDR1 as MGHDK and CDR2 as SYGVNS. V was clipped by 1 base and J by 7 bases, with 13 bases between them. Here the CDR3 DNA reads TGTGCCAGCAGTGAATTGGGGGCGCTAAATGAAGCTTTCTTT. It encodes CASSELGALNEAFF.

The chain links TRBV4-1 to TRBJ2-1, with D tentatively TRBD2 (5 bases). Per germline, CDR1 MGHRA and CDR2 YSYEKL. The CDR3 has 15 residues. The V and J ends lost 1 base and 4 bases respectively, with 11 bases between them. This CDR3 reads CASSQVGGLYNEQFF. CDR3 sequence (DNA): TGCGCCAGCAGCCAAGTAGGAGGTCTGTACAATGAGCAGTTCTTC.

V usage is TRBV9 and J usage is TRBJ2-3; D might be TRBD2 (5 bases). This CDR3 comprises 14 residues. In germline, CDR1 is SGDLS, CDR2 YYNGEE. The ends were cut back, 0 bases at V and 10 bases at J, with 15 bases in the middle. The CDR3 loop is CASSVEAARDAQYF. The CDR3 DNA is TGTGCCAGCAGCGTAGAGGCAGCGAGGGATGCGCAGTATTTT.

The count of this clone is one. CDR3 protein: CASSAGGLEEKLFF. In DNA form, the CDR3 reads TGTGCCAGCAGTGCCGGGGGACTAGAGGAAAAACTGTTTTTT. The V and J genes are TRBV2 and TRBJ1-4, with D perhaps TRBD1 (5 bases). V shed 4 bases and J shed 8 bases, with 14 bases lying between them. The germline V gene has CDR1 SNHLY and CDR2 FYNNEI. CDR3 size: 14 residues.

The chain links TRBV9 to TRBJ2-1, with TRBD2 matching 10 bases. Germline lookup yields CDR1 SGDLS and CDR2 YYNGEE. V lost 4 bases and J lost 7; bases outside the gene matches: 8. The CDR3 covers 15 residues. The CDR3 sequence is CASSQRSSGSNEQFF. The CDR3, as DNA: TGTGCCAGCAGCCAGAGGTCTAGCGGGAGTAATGAGCAGTTCTTC.

This clone has only one observation. The V gene is TRBV2, the J gene TRBJ2-3; D call uncertain. CDR1 is SNHLY, CDR2 FYNNEI, per germline. The CDR3 loop spans 13 amino acids. Between the trimmed V and J ends, which lost 3 bases and 6 bases, there was a span of 10 bases. This CDR3 is CASSDVESDTQYF. CDR3 in DNA: TGTGCCAGCAGTGATGTGGAGAGCGATACGCAGTATTTT. The complete variable domain, with remaining parts taken from reference TRBV2 and TRBJ2-3, reads EPEVTQTPSHQVTQMGQEVILRCVPISNHLYFYWYRQILGQKVEFLVSFYNNEISEKSEIFDDQFSVERPDGSNFTLKIRSTKLEDSAMYFCASSDVESDTQYFGPGTRLTVL.

The chain joins TRBV7-2 to TRBJ2-1; D uncertain. The CDR3 is made up of 14 amino acids. Trimming cost V 5 bases and J 4 bases, with 12 bases left between them. Germline CDR1 is SGHTA and CDR2 is FQGNSA. For the CDR3, the DNA is TGTGCCAGCAGCGACACGGCGATATACAATGAGCAGTTCTTC. It translates to CASSDTAIYNEQFF.

The rearrangement joins TRBV4-3 to TRBJ1-4, with TRBD1 as a possible D gene (6 bases). The CDR3 sequence is 15 residues long. V was trimmed by 0 bases and J by 7 bases, leaving 12 bases between them. Germline CDR1 reads LGHNA; CDR2 reads YSLEER. The CDR3 DNA reads as TGCGCCAGCAGCCAAGATGCCGGGACATCTGAAAAACTGTTTTTT. Its protein product is CASSQDAGTSEKLFF.